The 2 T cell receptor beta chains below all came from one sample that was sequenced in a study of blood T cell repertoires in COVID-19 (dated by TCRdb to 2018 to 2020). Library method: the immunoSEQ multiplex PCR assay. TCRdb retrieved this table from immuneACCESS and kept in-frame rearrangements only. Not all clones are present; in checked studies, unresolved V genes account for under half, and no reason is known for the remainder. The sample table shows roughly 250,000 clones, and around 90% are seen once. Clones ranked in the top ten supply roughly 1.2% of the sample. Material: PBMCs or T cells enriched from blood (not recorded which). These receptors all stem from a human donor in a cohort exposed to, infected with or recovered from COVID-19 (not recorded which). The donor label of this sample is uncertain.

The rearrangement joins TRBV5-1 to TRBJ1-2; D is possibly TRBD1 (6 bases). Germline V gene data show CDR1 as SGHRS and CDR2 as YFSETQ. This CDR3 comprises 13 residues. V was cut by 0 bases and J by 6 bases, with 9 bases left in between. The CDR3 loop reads CASSLAGQNGYTF. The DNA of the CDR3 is TGCGCCAGCAGCTTGGCCGGACAGAATGGCTACACCTTC.

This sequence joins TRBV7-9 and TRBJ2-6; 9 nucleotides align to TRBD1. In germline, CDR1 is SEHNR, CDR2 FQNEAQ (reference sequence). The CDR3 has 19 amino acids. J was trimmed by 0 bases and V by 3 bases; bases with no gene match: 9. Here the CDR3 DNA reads TGTGCCAGCAGCTTCAACCGGGACAGGGCTCGCTCTGGGGCCAACGTCCTGACTTTC. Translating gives CASSFNRDRARSGANVLTF.